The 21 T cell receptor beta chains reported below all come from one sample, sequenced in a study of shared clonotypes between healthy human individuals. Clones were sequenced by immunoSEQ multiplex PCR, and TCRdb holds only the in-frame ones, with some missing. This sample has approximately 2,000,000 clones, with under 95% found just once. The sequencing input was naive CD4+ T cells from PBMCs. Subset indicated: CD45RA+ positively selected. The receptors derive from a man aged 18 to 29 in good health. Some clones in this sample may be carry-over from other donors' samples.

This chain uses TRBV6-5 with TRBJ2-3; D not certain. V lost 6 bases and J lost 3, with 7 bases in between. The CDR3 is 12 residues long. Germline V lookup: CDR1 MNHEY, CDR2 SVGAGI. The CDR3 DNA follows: TGTGCCAGCAGCTCGAGGACAGATACGCAGTATTTT. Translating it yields CASSSRTDTQYF.

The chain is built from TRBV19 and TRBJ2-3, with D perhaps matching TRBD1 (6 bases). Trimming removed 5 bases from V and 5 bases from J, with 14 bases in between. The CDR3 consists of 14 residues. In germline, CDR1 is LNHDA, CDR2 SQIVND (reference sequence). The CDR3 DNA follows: TGTGCCAGTAGTGCGCACAGGGCGCAAGATACGCAGTATTTT. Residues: CASSAHRAQDTQYF.

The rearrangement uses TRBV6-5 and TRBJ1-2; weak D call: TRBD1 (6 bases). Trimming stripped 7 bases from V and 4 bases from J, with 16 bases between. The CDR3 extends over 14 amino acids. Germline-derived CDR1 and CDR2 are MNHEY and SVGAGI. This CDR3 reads CASTLGEGVYGYTF. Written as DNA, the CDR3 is TGTGCCAGCACCCTGGGGGAGGGGGTCTATGGCTACACCTTC.

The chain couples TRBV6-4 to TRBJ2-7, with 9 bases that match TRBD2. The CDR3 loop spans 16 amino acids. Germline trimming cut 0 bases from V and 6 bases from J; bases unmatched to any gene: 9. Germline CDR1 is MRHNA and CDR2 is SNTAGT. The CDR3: CASSDSILAGDFEQYF. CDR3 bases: TGTGCCAGCAGTGACTCGATATTAGCGGGAGATTTCGAGCAGTACTTC.

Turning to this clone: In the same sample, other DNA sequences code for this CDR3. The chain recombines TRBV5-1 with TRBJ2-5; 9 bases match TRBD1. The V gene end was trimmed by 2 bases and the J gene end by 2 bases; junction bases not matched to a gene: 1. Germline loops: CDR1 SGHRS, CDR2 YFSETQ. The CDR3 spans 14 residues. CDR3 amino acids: CASSFGTGQETQYF. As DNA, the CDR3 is TGCGCCAGCAGCTTTGGGACAGGGCAAGAGACCCAGTACTTC.

CDR3 in DNA: TGTGCCAGTACCAATTTGGGACCTCCCTACAATGAGCAGTTCTTC. Translated, it gives CASTNLGPPYNEQFF. The chain has TRBV19 and TRBJ2-1; perhaps D is TRBD1 or TRBD2 (5 bases each). This CDR3 region has 15 residues. Per germline, CDR1 LNHDA and CDR2 SQIVND (reference sequence). Trimming removed 7 bases from V and 2 bases from J, with 15 bases in between.

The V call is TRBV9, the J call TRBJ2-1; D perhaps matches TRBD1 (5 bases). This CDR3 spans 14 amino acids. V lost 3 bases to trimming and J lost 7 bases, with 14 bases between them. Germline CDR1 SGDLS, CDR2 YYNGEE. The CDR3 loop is CASSADTRRNEQFF. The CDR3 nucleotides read TGTGCCAGCAGCGCGGACACCCGTCGAAATGAGCAGTTCTTC.

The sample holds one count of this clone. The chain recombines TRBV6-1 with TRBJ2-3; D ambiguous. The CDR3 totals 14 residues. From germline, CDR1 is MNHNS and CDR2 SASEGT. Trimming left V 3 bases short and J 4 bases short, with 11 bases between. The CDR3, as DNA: TGTGCCAGCAGTGATTTAGAGGCCGCAGATACGCAGTATTTT. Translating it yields CASSDLEAADTQYF.

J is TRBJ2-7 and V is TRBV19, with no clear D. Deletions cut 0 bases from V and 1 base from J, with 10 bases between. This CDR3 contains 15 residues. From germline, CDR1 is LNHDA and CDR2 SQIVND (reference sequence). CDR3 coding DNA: TGTGCCAGTAGTATAGATCAAGGCGGTTCCTACGAGCAGTACTTC. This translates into CASSIDQGGSYEQYF.

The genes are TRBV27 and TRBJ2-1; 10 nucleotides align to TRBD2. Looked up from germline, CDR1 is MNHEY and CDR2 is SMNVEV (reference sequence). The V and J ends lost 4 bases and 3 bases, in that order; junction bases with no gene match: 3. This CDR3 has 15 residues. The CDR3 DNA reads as TGTGCCAGCAGTTCTCCTAGCGGGGGCTACAATGAGCAGTTCTTC. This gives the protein CASSSPSGGYNEQFF.

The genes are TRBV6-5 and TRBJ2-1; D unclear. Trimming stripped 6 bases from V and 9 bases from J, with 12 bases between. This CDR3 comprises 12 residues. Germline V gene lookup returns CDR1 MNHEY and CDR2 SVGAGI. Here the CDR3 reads CASSSPVGEQFF. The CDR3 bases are TGTGCCAGCAGCTCCCCAGTCGGTGAGCAGTTCTTC.

CDR3: CASSPSAQGVRTGELFF. As DNA, the CDR3 is TGTGCCAGCAGCCCCTCCGCGCAGGGGGTAAGGACCGGGGAGCTGTTTTTT. This chain uses TRBV5-6 with TRBJ2-2; 7 bases agree with TRBD1. V lost 4 bases and J lost 5; bases outside the gene matches: 14. This CDR3 contains 17 residues. The V gene's germline CDR1 is SGHDT and CDR2 YYEEEE.

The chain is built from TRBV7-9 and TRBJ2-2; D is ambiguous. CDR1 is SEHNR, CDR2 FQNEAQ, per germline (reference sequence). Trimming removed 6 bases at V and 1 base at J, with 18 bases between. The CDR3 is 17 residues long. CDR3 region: CASRLQFLPMNTGELFF. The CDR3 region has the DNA TGTGCCAGCAGATTACAGTTCCTTCCTATGAACACCGGGGAGCTGTTTTTT.

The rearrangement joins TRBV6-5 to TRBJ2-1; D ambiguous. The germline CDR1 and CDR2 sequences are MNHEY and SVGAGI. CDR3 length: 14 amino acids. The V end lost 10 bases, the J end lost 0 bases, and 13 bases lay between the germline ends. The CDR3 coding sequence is TGTGCCACCCATCCTAGGAGCTCCTACAATGAGCAGTTCTTC. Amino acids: CATHPRSSYNEQFF.

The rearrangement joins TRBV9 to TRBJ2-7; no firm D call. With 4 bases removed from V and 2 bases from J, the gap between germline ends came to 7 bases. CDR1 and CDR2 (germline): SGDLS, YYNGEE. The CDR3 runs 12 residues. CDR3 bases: TGTGCCAGCAGCTCGAACACCTACGAGCAGTACTTC. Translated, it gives CASSSNTYEQYF.

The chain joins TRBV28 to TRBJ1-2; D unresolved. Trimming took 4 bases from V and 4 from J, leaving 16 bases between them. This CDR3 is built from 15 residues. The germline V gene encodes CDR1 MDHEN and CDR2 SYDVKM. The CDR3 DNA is TGTGCCAGCAGTTCTCATGAGGGTCTGGGCTATGGCTACACCTTC. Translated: CASSSHEGLGYGYTF.

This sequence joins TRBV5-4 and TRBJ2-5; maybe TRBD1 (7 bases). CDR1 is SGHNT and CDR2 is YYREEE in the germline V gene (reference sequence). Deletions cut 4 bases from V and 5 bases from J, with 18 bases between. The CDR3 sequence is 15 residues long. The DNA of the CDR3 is TGTGCCAGCAGCCAGGCACAGGGGACTGGGGAGACCCAGTACTTC. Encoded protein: CASSQAQGTGETQYF.

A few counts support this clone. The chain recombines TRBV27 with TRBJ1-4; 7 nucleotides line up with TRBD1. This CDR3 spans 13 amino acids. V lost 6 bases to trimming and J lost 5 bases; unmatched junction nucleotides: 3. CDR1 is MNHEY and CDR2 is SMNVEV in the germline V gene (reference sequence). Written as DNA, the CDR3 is TGTGCCAGCAGGGGCAGGGGGAATGAAAAACTGTTTTTT. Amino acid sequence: CASRGRGNEKLFF.

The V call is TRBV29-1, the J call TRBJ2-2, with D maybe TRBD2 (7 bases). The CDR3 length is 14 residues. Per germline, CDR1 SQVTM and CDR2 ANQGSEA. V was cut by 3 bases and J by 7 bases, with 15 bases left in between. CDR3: CSVDGGRISGELFF. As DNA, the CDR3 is TGCAGCGTTGACGGGGGGCGGATAAGCGGGGAGCTGTTTTTT.

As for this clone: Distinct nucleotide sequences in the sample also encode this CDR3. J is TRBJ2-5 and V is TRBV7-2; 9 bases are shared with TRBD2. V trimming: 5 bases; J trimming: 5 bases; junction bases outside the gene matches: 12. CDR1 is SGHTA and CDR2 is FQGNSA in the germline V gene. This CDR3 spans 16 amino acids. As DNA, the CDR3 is TGTGCCAGCAGCGTCAAGAGTAGCGGGAGTTGGGAGACCCAGTACTTC. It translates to CASSVKSSGSWETQYF.

CDR3 in amino acids: CASSQDFRGTGGLSTDTQYF. The DNA of the CDR3 is TGCGCCAGCAGCCAAGATTTTAGGGGGACAGGGGGCCTTAGCACAGATACGCAGTATTTT. V and J are TRBV4-3 and TRBJ2-3, with TRBD1 matching over 12 bases. The CDR3 has 20 residues. The trim removed 0 bases at V and 0 bases at J, leaving 10 bases unmatched. The germline CDR1 and CDR2 sequences are LGHNA and YSLEER.